This T cell receptor beta chain emerged from a study of T cells in localized non-small cell lung cancer. Study outcomes and limitations: Owing to sequencing of a solitary tumor region, heterogeneity cannot be discounted.

Remarks on this clone: Its antigen is as yet unknown.

Sequencing was performed with immunoSEQ multiplex PCR; in TCRdb, only in-frame clones are kept and a portion is missing. The sample has fewer than 50,000 clones; roughly 83% are singletons. This CDR3 contains 15 residues. The germline CDR1 and CDR2 sequences are MNHEY and SMNVEV (reference sequence). The V gene lost 2 bases and the J gene lost 0 bases, with 5 bases spanning the gap. The sample here was PBMCs, taken before any cancer treatment. The chain employs TRBV27 and TRBJ2-6; D uncertain. This clonotype originated in a man between 40 and 69 years old with stage II lung adenocarcinoma. CDR3 residues: CASSLQNSGANVLTF. As DNA, the CDR3 is TGTGCCAGCAGTTTACAGAACTCTGGGGCCAACGTCCTGACTTTC.